The 31 T cell receptor beta chains in this list originate from one sample, sequenced in a study of metastatic and nonmetastatic thyroid tumors. All patients reached thyroid surgery having received no treatment beforehand. TCRdb re-called the PCR reads with MiXCR. The profile shows several thousand clones, 25% to 30% of them singletons. The sequencing sample was made of adjacent normal tissue. Receptor source: a female donor with papillary thyroid cancer or a benign thyroid nodule (not recorded which). Some clones in this sample may be carry-over from other donors' samples.

The V gene is TRBV30, the J gene TRBJ1-2; no definite D call. Trimming removed 0 bases at V and 4 bases at J, with 9 bases between. This CDR3 spans 13 amino acids. Germline V gives CDR1 GTSNPN, CDR2 SVGIG (reference sequence). The chain's CDR3 is CAWSVRSLYGYTF. In DNA, the CDR3 is TGTGCCTGGAGTGTACGCAGCCTCTATGGCTACACCTTC.

This clone is labeled medium-sized. J is TRBJ2-5 and V is TRBV28, with a weak D call TRBD2 (7 bases). V lost 6 bases, J lost 1 base, and 12 bases lay in between. CDR3 length: 14 residues. Germline V gene lookup returns CDR1 MDHEN and CDR2 SYDVKM. The CDR3 is CASRGGGTQETQYF. CDR3 bases: TGTGCCAGCAGAGGGGGGGGAACCCAAGAGACCCAGTACTTC.

By frequency in the sample, this clone is medium-sized. CDR3 protein: CASTQGGLWDTQYF. Written as DNA, the CDR3 is TGTGCCAGCACTCAGGGGGGCTTGTGGGATACGCAGTATTTT. This chain uses TRBV6-1 with TRBJ2-3; possibly TRBD1 for D (7 bases). Trimming removed 7 bases at V and 6 bases at J, with 17 bases between. Germline values: CDR1 MNHNS, CDR2 SASEGT. The CDR3 contains 14 residues.

This clone is classed as medium-sized (0.01 to 0.1%). V is TRBV27 and J is TRBJ1-2; D unresolved. Trimming pared 5 bases from V and 4 bases from J, leaving 14 bases between. The germline CDR1 and CDR2 sequences are MNHEY and SMNVEV (reference sequence). The CDR3 totals 14 residues. The CDR3 region is CASSLPRRSYGYTF. The CDR3 DNA is TGTGCCAGCAGTCTCCCCCGACGGTCCTATGGCTACACCTTC.

This clone was observed a few times. This chain uses TRBV6-1 with TRBJ2-5; a weak D match, TRBD1 (6 bases). Trimming shortened V by 5 bases and J by 1 base, and 11 bases separated the two germline ends. The germline gives CDR1 MNHNS, CDR2 SASEGT. This CDR3 is built from 14 residues. As DNA, the CDR3 is TGTGCCAGCAGTCCTCGGGACATCCAAGAGACCCAGTACTTC. It codes for CASSPRDIQETQYF.

This clone was counted ten times or more. Other DNA variants within this sample encode the same CDR3. The rearrangement links TRBV6-1 to TRBJ2-7, with TRBD1 matching over 9 bases. Germline V gives CDR1 MNHNS, CDR2 SASEGT. The V and J ends lost 8 bases and 4 bases, in that order; junction bases with no gene match: 6. The CDR3 contains 13 residues. As DNA, the CDR3 is TGTGCCAGCGCCCGGGACAGGGAGTACGAGCAGTACTTC. It specifies CASARDREYEQYF.

The rearrangement links TRBV6-2 or TRBV6-3 to TRBJ2-1; 10 nucleotides align to TRBD2. V gave up 4 bases and J gave up 2 bases; unmatched junction bases: 5. This CDR3 has 16 amino acids. Germline-derived CDR1 and CDR2 are MNHEY and SVGEGT. CDR3 nucleotides: TGTGCCAGCAGTTCCCTCGGGACTAGCGCCTACAATGAGCAGTTCTTC. The encoded protein is CASSSLGTSAYNEQFF.

This clone is judged medium-sized. This chain links TRBV20-1 with TRBJ1-5; TRBD1 might be the D (6 bases). This CDR3 contains 15 residues. Germline V gene data show CDR1 as DFQATT and CDR2 as SNEGSKA (reference sequence). The V end was cut by 1 base, the J end by 5 bases, with 15 bases between. In DNA, the CDR3 is TGCAGTGCTAGAGGAGGAGGGGGTAGGGATCAGCCCCAGCATTTT. The encoded protein is CSARGGGGRDQPQHF.

The chain employs TRBV12-3 or TRBV12-4 and TRBJ2-7, with 7 bases matching TRBD2. After removal of 7 bases from V and 7 bases from J, the junction contained 13 bases not matched to a gene. The CDR3 has 14 amino acids. CDR3 nucleotides: TGTGCCAGCACCCTGCGGGGGATTCAGGGAGAGCAGTACTTC. This translates into CASTLRGIQGEQYF.

This clone was detected a few times. The chain is built from TRBV7-2 and TRBJ1-2; D is undetermined. Germline V gives CDR1 SGHTA, CDR2 FQGNSA. V was shortened by 5 bases and J by 8 bases, with 18 bases between the two germline ends. This CDR3 has 14 residues. Written as DNA, the CDR3 is TGTGCCAGCAGCCCCCAGGTGGGAGGTGAGGGCTACACCTTC. Translation gives CASSPQVGGEGYTF.

A remark on this clone: This CDR3 is also generated by other DNA sequences in the sample. CDR3 sequence reads: CASSLEQAARSDTQYF. DNA for the CDR3: TGCGCCAGCAGCTTGGAGCAAGCTGCTAGATCTGACACGCAGTATTTT. The chain is built from TRBV5-1 and TRBJ2-3; D unclear. Trimming removed 0 bases at V and 9 bases at J, with 20 bases between. The CDR3 totals 16 residues. Germline-derived CDR1 and CDR2 are SGHRS and YFSETQ.

This clone rates as medium-sized. The chain uses TRBV5-6 and TRBJ2-1; 8 bases are a match to TRBD1. Germline V lookup: CDR1 SGHDT, CDR2 YYEEEE. V lost 1 base to trimming and J lost 10 bases; unmatched junction nucleotides: 10. This CDR3 comprises 15 residues. The CDR3 DNA follows: TGTGCCAGCAGCTTGACCACAGGGGGGCTAGAGGAGCAGTTCTTC. Protein sequence: CASSLTTGGLEEQFF. The full variable domain, its missing parts supplied by reference TRBV5-6 and TRBJ2-1, is DAGVTQSPTHLIKTRGQQVTLRCSPKSGHDTVSWYQQALGQGPQFIFQYYEEEERQRGNFPDRFSGHQFPNYSSELNVNALLLGDSALYLCASSLTTGGLEEQFFGPGTRLTVL.

This clone was seen a handful of times. The chain is built from TRBV27 and TRBJ2-7, with 9 bases fitting TRBD1. The CDR3 loop spans 13 amino acids. J was trimmed by 12 bases and V by 8 bases; bases with no gene match: 14. Germline loops: CDR1 MNHEY, CDR2 SMNVEV (reference sequence). The CDR3 nucleotides read TGTGCCAGCGGGGTTTCGGGACAGGGTTTGCGGTACTTC. Translation: CASGVSGQGLRYF.

The chain joins TRBV9 to TRBJ1-1; the match to TRBD1 covers 7 bases. The V and J ends lost 4 bases and 1 base, in that order; junction bases with no gene match: 13. The CDR3 runs 17 residues. The V gene's germline CDR1 is SGDLS and CDR2 YYNGEE. CDR3 amino acids: CASSIHRGGPGNTEAFF. CDR3 coding DNA: TGTGCCAGCAGCATCCACAGGGGCGGTCCGGGGAACACTGAAGCTTTCTTT.

This sequence joins TRBV6-1 and TRBJ1-6; 8 nucleotides align to TRBD1. The CDR3 runs to 14 residues. In germline, CDR1 is MNHNS, CDR2 SASEGT. With V trimmed by 7 bases and J by 7 bases, 6 bases remained unmatched. Here the CDR3 reads CASTTGGYNSPLHF. The CDR3 nucleotides read TGTGCCAGCACCACAGGGGGTTACAATTCACCCCTCCACTTT.

The chain is built from TRBV2 and TRBJ1-1; D is uncertain. The CDR3 is 10 residues long. Germline V lookup: CDR1 SNHLY, CDR2 FYNNEI. Trimming pared 6 bases from V and 9 bases from J, leaving 8 bases between. The CDR3 loop reads CASRQRQAFF. In DNA form, the CDR3 reads TGTGCCAGCAGACAAAGACAAGCTTTCTTT.

Only a few counts were recorded for this clone. The chain links TRBV6-5 to TRBJ2-5, with unresolved D. The CDR3 loop spans 12 amino acids. CDR1 MNHEY and CDR2 SVGAGI come from the germline V gene. With 5 bases removed from V and 4 bases from J, the gap between germline ends came to 8 bases. The CDR3 is CASSQVGETQYF. CDR3 bases: TGTGCCAGCAGTCAGGTGGGAGAGACCCAGTACTTC.

This clone occurred once. V is TRBV5-1 and J is TRBJ1-3; D unclear. The CDR3 runs to 14 residues. CDR1 is SGHRS and CDR2 is YFSETQ in the germline V gene. Trimming took 0 bases from V and 8 from J, leaving 12 bases between them. Here the CDR3 DNA reads TGCGCCAGCAGCTTGGACGGTCAGAGCTACACCATATATTTT. Its translation is CASSLDGQSYTIYF.

V and J are TRBV4-1 and TRBJ2-7; 7 positions match TRBD2. The germline V gene has CDR1 MGHRA and CDR2 YSYEKL. V lost 0 bases, J lost 1 base, and 12 bases stayed unmatched. CDR3 length: 18 amino acids. The CDR3 DNA is TGCGCCAGCAGCCAAGATCGGGCTAGCGCGGGAGAATCCTACGAGCAGTACTTC. Its translation: CASSQDRASAGESYEQYF.

This chain connects TRBV7-8 to TRBJ2-2; a weak D match, TRBD2 (6 bases). The CDR3 covers 18 residues. V lost 1 base to trimming and J lost 0 bases, with 15 bases between them. In germline, CDR1 is SGHVS, CDR2 FQNEAQ. Here the CDR3 reads CASSLVGLDFANTGELFF. In nucleotides, the CDR3 is TGTGCCAGCAGCTTAGTGGGACTTGACTTCGCGAACACCGGGGAGCTGTTTTTT.

By proportion, this clone is medium-sized. The chain joins TRBV3-1 to TRBJ2-2, with a tentative D call TRBD1 (7 bases). This CDR3 is 16 amino acids long. Germline CDR1 reads LGHDT; CDR2 reads YNNKEL (reference sequence). V was shortened by 0 bases and J by 5 bases, with 13 bases between the two germline ends. This CDR3 reads CASSQEAGGLTGELFF. CDR3 bases: TGTGCCAGCAGCCAAGAGGCAGGGGGGCTGACCGGGGAGCTGTTTTTT.

The table lists this clone with a count of one. J is TRBJ2-7 and V is TRBV4-1; perhaps D is TRBD1 or TRBD2 (5 bases each). Trimming shortened V by 2 bases and J by 4 bases, and 15 bases separated the two germline ends. The CDR3 runs 15 residues. The V gene's germline CDR1 is MGHRA and CDR2 YSYEKL. The CDR3 is CASSQIPGSLYEQYF. The CDR3 DNA follows: TGCGCCAGCAGCCAAATCCCAGGGAGTCTGTACGAGCAGTACTTC.

This clone has just one count. This chain uses TRBV7-3 with TRBJ1-2; D gene uncertain. Germline-derived CDR1 and CDR2 are SGHTA and FQGTGA. Trimming pared 1 base from V and 8 bases from J, leaving 11 bases between. The CDR3 consists of 13 residues. CDR3 sequence reads: CASSLSTGKGYTF. The CDR3 nucleotides read TGTGCCAGCAGCTTAAGTACTGGGAAGGGCTACACCTTC.

In this sample, this clone turned up a few times. V gene TRBV10-2 combines with J gene TRBJ2-1; the D is unclear. CDR3 length equals 11 residues. Germline lookup yields CDR1 WSHSY and CDR2 SAAADI. V lost 6 bases and J 8 bases, leaving 8 bases between the germline ends. The CDR3 region is CASSTVDEQFF. Written as DNA, the CDR3 is TGCGCCAGCAGCACCGTTGATGAGCAGTTCTTC.

The CDR3 DNA reads TGCGCCAGCAGTGAGTCGGGAGCGGGGGGCTACGAGCAGTACTTC. It translates to CASSESGAGGYEQYF. This sequence joins TRBV10-1 and TRBJ2-7, with TRBD2 identical over 9 bases. The V segment lost 0 bases and the J segment 3 bases; nucleotides outside the gene matches: 3. Germline assignment: CDR1 WNHNN and CDR2 SYGVQD (reference sequence). The CDR3 runs to 15 residues.

This clone rates as large. The chain has TRBV27 and TRBJ2-7, with D tentatively TRBD2 (6 bases). The germline gives CDR1 MNHEY, CDR2 SMNVEV (reference sequence). CDR3 length: 14 residues. Between the trimmed V and J ends, which lost 6 bases and 0 bases, there was a span of 12 bases. CDR3 nucleotide sequence: TGTGCCAGCAGCCGAACTAGCCGCTCCTACGAGCAGTACTTC. This sequence encodes CASSRTSRSYEQYF.

The chain uses TRBV2 and TRBJ2-7; TRBD1 aligns across 8 bases. This CDR3 contains 12 residues. CDR1 is SNHLY, CDR2 FYNNEI, per germline. V gave up 11 bases and J gave up 6 bases; unmatched junction bases: 9. CDR3 nucleotides: TGTGCCTGGAGCAGGACAGGGACCGAGCAGTACTTC. It is translated as CAWSRTGTEQYF.

The chain has TRBV11-3 and TRBJ2-2, with D maybe TRBD1 (5 bases). CDR1 SGHNT and CDR2 YENEEA come from the germline V gene. V lost 5 bases, J lost 3 bases, and 16 bases lay in between. The CDR3 length is 16 residues. The DNA of the CDR3 is TGTGCCAGCAGCCCCATCCGTGGCAGGGACACCGGGGAGCTGTTTTTT. Its protein product is CASSPIRGRDTGELFF.

This clone showed up many times. CDR3 in DNA: TGTGCCAGCTCACCAGTGGACAGCTCTGGAAACACCATATATTTT. This translates into CASSPVDSSGNTIYF. V usage is TRBV18 and J usage is TRBJ1-3; D possibly corresponds to TRBD1 (6 bases). With 2 bases removed from V and 0 bases from J, the gap between germline ends came to 8 bases. Germline CDR1 is KGHSH and CDR2 is LQKENI. The CDR3 runs 15 residues.

There are many counts of this clone. This clone may be a read error of a much larger clone one base away. V and J are TRBV10-3 and TRBJ1-5; D is possibly TRBD1 (5 bases). The CDR3 totals 12 residues. CDR1 and CDR2 (germline): ENHRY, SYGVKD. The CDR3 DNA follows: TGTGCCATCAGGGACAACAATCAGCCCCGGCATTTT. This sequence encodes CAIRDNNQPRHF.

This clone is medium-sized by share. The chain uses TRBV30 and TRBJ2-1; D gene unclear. Trimming left V 1 base short and J 1 base short, with 14 bases between. Germline V gene lookup returns CDR1 GTSNPN and CDR2 SVGIG (reference sequence). CDR3 size: 16 residues. This chain's CDR3 is CAWSARLPHSYNEQFF. CDR3 DNA sequence: TGTGCCTGGAGTGCGCGACTGCCCCATTCCTACAATGAGCAGTTCTTC.